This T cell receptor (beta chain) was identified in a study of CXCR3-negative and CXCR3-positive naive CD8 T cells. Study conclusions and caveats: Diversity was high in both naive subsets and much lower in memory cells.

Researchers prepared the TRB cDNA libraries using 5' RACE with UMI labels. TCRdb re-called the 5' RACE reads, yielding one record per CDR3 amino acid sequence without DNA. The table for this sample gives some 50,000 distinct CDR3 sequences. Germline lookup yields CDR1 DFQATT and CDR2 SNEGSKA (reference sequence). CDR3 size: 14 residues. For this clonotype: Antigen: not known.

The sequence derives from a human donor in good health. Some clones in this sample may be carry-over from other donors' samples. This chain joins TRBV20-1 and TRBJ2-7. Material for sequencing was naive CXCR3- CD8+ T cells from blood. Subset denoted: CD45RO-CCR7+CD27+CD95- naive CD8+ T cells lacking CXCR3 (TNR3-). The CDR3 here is CSARDLTSSYEQYF.